This T cell receptor beta chain emerged from a study of identical twins. Germline lookup yields CDR1 LNHNV and CDR2 YYDKDF (reference sequence). Trimming shortened V by 3 bases and J by 3 bases, and 15 bases separated the two germline ends. This CDR3 contains 15 residues. MiXCR was run by TCRdb on the 5' RACE reads, yielding one entry per CDR3 protein. The sample consists of about 240,000 distinct CDR3 sequences, about 13% of them appearing once. This clonotype was counted a few times. These records were also assigned to another study, of yellow fever vaccine responses in identical twins.

The chain couples TRBV15 to TRBJ2-7, with D perhaps matching TRBD1 or TRBD2 (5 bases each). Specimen: memory (CD45RO+) T cells sorted from blood. The receptor was derived from a woman aged 18-29 years in good health. The CDR3 sequence is CATSSPPGTVYEQYF. The CDR3 DNA is TGTGCCACCAGCAGCCCGCCCGGGACGGTCTACGAGCAGTACTTC.